This entry concerns a single T cell receptor (beta chain). Here immunoSEQ multiplex PCR was the method, and the copy in TCRdb shows in-frame clones only, minus some. Of about 67,000 clones listed, about 95% are singletons. The data derive from a study of cytomegalovirus exposure and HLA in healthy donors. About the research overall: The 500 to 750 first-cohort repertoires and the 120 or so validation repertoires shared the same platform, a later analysis reported.

The CDR3 sequence is 13 residues long. V gave up 0 bases and J gave up 8 bases, with 9 bases separating them. Germline V lookup: CDR1 SGDLS, CDR2 YYNGEE. Sequenced material: PBMCs. The sequence was collected from a woman aged 18-35 years in good health and CMV-seronegative. The rearrangement uses TRBV9 and TRBJ2-1; D might be TRBD1 (6 bases). For the CDR3, the DNA is TGTGCCAGCAGCGTAGTTTCAGGGGATGAGCAGTTCTTC. This encodes CASSVVSGDEQFF. Full variable domain (outside the CDR3, taken from reference TRBV9 and TRBJ2-1): DSGVTQTPKHLITATGQRVTLRCSPRSGDLSVYWYQQSLDQGLQFLIQYYNGEERAKGNILERFSAQQFPDLHSELNLSSLELGDSALYFCASSVVSGDEQFFGPGTRLTVL.